Below, 2 T cell receptor beta chains from the same sample are listed, as sequenced in a study of CD8 T cells in ankylosing spondylitis. A single record per CDR3 protein comes from TCRdb applying MiXCR to the 5' RACE reads. The sample carries 250,000 or so distinct CDR3 sequences, about 24% recorded once. Sequencing was performed on blood, either unsorted or a sorted T cell fraction (not recorded which). These receptors were collected from a male donor with ankylosing spondylitis or in good health (not recorded which).

This clonotype was found a few times. The V and J genes are TRBV6-6 and TRBJ2-7; D tentatively reads TRBD1 or TRBD2 (5 bases each). Germline CDR1 MNHNY, CDR2 SVGAGI (reference sequence). The CDR3 runs 16 residues. V gave up 6 bases and J gave up 0 bases, with 18 bases separating them. This chain's CDR3 is CASRDPGALSSYEQYF. CDR3 coding DNA: TGTGCCAGCAGGGACCCCGGGGCTCTTAGCTCCTACGAGCAGTACTTC.

There are many counts of this clonotype. The chain is built from TRBV29-1 and TRBJ2-7, with D possibly being TRBD1 (6 bases). CDR3 length equals 12 residues. Looked up from germline, CDR1 is SQVTM and CDR2 is ANQGSEA. V gave up 1 base and J gave up 4 bases, with 8 bases separating them. CDR3 coding DNA: TGCAGCGTTGAAGTGGGGGCTTACGAGCAGTACTTC. Residues: CSVEVGAYEQYF.